One and the same sample provided the 8 T cell receptor beta chains below, sequenced in a study of OX40 agonist ivuxolimab in advanced cancers. The assay was immunoSEQ multiplex PCR, and TCRdb's table has in-frame clones only and misses some. This table holds around 53,000 clones, 85% found once. Specimen: CD4+ or CD8+ T cells sorted from blood, collected in a trial of the OX40 agonist ivuxolimab. Receptors were obtained from an adult with an advanced solid tumor such as melanoma, head and neck, liver or kidney cancer.

Here the CDR3 reads CASSNRDGYTF. CDR3 DNA: TGTGCCAGCAGCAACAGGGACGGCTACACCTTC. The chain recombines TRBV6-5 with TRBJ1-2; TRBD1 is a possible D gene (6 bases). The CDR3 runs to 11 residues. Trimming removed 6 bases from V and 8 bases from J, with 10 bases in between. Germline values: CDR1 MNHEY, CDR2 SVGAGI.

The genes are TRBV5-4 and TRBJ1-2, with 8 positions matching TRBD1. Germline-derived CDR1 and CDR2 are SGHNT and YYREEE (reference sequence). The CDR3 has 14 residues. V shed 3 bases and J 8 bases; nucleotides not matched to a gene: 9. This chain's CDR3 is CASSWSQGGGGYTF. CDR3 DNA sequence: TGTGCCAGCAGCTGGTCACAGGGGGGCGGCGGCTACACCTTC.

CDR3 DNA: TGTGCCAGCAGCCAAGTTCCTGGGCAGGGGACTATCTACGAGCAGTACTTC. Translating it yields CASSQVPGQGTIYEQYF. This chain links TRBV4-2 with TRBJ2-7; weak D call: TRBD2 (7 bases). The V gene lost 1 base and the J gene lost 3 bases, with 19 bases spanning the gap. Per germline, CDR1 LGHNA and CDR2 YNFKEQ. The CDR3 runs 17 residues.

A single count supports this clone. The J gene is TRBJ2-1, the V gene TRBV7-9; either TRBD1 or TRBD2 may supply D (5 bases each). Germline V gene sequence: CDR1 SEHNR, CDR2 FQNEAQ (reference sequence). The V end was cut by 3 bases, the J end by 10 bases, with 16 bases between. CDR3 length: 14 residues. The CDR3 DNA is TGTGCCAGCAGCTTCCGGGACCCGCCCGAGGAGCAGTTCTTC. Its protein product is CASSFRDPPEEQFF.

V and J are TRBV4-3 and TRBJ1-1; possibly TRBD1 for D (5 bases). Trimming shortened V by 4 bases and J by 1 base, and 10 bases separated the two germline ends. The CDR3 is made up of 14 amino acids. Germline CDR1 is LGHNA and CDR2 is YSLEER. CDR3 DNA: TGCGCCAGCAGCCCTTATGGGGGGAACACTGAAGCTTTCTTT. This encodes CASSPYGGNTEAFF.

The count of this clone is one. Additional DNA sequences in this sample encode the identical CDR3. V usage is TRBV15 and J usage is TRBJ2-3, with D possibly being TRBD1 (6 bases). Germline lookup yields CDR1 LNHNV and CDR2 YYDKDF (reference sequence). The CDR3 covers 15 residues. Trimming stripped 0 bases from V and 3 bases from J, with 10 bases between. For the CDR3, the DNA is TGTGCCACCAGCAGAGACCCGACAGGTACAGATACGCAGTATTTT. This translates into CATSRDPTGTDTQYF.

This sequence joins TRBV5-6 and TRBJ1-1, with D possibly matching TRBD1 (5 bases). The germline V gene has CDR1 SGHDT and CDR2 YYEEEE. The CDR3 has 14 residues. V dropped 0 bases and J dropped 7 bases, with 13 bases sitting between them. Written as DNA, the CDR3 is TGTGCCAGCAGCTTGGGACCAGGGTCGATTGAAGCTTTCTTT. It codes for CASSLGPGSIEAFF. Variable domain in full (rest from reference TRBV5-6 and TRBJ1-1): DAGVTQSPTHLIKTRGQQVTLRCSPKSGHDTVSWYQQALGQGPQFIFQYYEEEERQRGNFPDRFSGHQFPNYSSELNVNALLLGDSALYLCASSLGPGSIEAFFGQGTRLTVV.

The CDR3 loop is CASSLQDYSNQPQHF. The CDR3, as DNA: TGTGCCAGCAGTTTGCAGGACTATAGCAATCAGCCCCAGCATTTT. This chain joins TRBV28 and TRBJ1-5; no clear D gene. This CDR3 region has 15 residues. The V and J ends lost 3 bases and 0 bases respectively, with 9 bases between them. Germline V gene sequence: CDR1 MDHEN, CDR2 SYDVKM.